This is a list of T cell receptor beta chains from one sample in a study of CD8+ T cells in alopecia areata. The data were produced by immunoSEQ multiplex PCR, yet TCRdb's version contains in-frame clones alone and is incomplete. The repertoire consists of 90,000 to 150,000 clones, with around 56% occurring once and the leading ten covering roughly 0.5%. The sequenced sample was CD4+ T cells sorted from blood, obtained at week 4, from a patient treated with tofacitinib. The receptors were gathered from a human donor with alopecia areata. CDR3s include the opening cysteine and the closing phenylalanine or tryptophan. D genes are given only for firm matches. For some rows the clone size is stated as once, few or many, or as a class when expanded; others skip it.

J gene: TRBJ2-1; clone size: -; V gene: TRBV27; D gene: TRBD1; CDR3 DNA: TGTGCCAGCAGTTGGGGGGACAGGGGAGGCCATGAGCAGTTCTTC; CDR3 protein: CASSWGDRGGHEQFF
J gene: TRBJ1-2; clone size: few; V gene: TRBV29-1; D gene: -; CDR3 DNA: TGCAGCGTTGTCCCAAGACCTAACTATGGCTACACCTTC; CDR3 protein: CSVVPRPNYGYTF
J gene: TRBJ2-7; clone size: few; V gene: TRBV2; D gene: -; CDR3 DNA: TGTGCCAGCAGTGAACAGGGGCCGTCCGAGCAGTACTTC; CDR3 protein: CASSEQGPSEQYF
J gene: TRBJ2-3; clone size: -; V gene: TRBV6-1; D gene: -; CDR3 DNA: TGTGCCAGCAGGTCACATGATGGCACAGATACGCAGTATTTT; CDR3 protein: CASRSHDGTDTQYF
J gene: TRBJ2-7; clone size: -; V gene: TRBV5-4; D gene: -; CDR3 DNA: TGTGCCAGCAGCTTTTCAGGGGACGAGCAGTACTTC; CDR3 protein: CASSFSGDEQYF
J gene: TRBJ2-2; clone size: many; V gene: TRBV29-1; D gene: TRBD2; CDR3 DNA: TGCAGCGTTCAACAGACTAGCGGGAGGGCCAACGGGGAGCTGTTTTTT; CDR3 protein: CSVQQTSGRANGELFF
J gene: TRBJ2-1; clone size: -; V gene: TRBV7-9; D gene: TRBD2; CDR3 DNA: TGTGCCAGCAGCCGGCTAGCGGGAGGAGGCAATGAGCAGTTCTTC; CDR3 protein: CASSRLAGGGNEQFF
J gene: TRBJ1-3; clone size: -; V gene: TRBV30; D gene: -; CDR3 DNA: TGTGCCTGGACCCGCGACGGAGGCCCTGGAAACACCATATATTTT; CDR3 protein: CAWTRDGGPGNTIYF
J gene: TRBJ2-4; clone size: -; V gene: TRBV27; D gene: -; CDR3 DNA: TGTGCCAGCAGCCCGGGAACCTTAGCCAAAAACATTCAGTACTTC; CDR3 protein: CASSPGTLAKNIQYF
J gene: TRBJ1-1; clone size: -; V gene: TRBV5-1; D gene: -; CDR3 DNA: TGCGCCAGCAGCATGGAGACGGCAGGGGAAGCTTTCTTT; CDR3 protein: CASSMETAGEAFF
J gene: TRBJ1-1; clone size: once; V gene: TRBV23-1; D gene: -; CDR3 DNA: TGCGCCAGCAGTCAATCTCCCCTGACGCAGAACACTGAAGCTTTCTTT; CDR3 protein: CASSQSPLTQNTEAFF
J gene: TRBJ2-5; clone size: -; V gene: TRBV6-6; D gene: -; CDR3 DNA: TGTGCCAGCAGTAGACAGGTCCTCCAAGAGACCCAGTACTTC; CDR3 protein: CASSRQVLQETQYF
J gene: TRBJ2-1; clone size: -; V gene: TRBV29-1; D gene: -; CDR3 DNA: TGCAGCTCCCTCGCCCCCTACAATGAGCAGTTCTTC; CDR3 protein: CSSLAPYNEQFF
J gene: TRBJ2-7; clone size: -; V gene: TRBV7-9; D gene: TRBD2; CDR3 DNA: TGTGCCAGCAGCTTCGGGACTAGGCATTACGAGCAGTACTTC; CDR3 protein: CASSFGTRHYEQYF
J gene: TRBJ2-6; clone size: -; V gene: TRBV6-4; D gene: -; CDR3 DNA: TGTGCCAGCAGTGACTCTGGCACCTCTGGGGCCAACGTCCTGACTTTC; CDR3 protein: CASSDSGTSGANVLTF
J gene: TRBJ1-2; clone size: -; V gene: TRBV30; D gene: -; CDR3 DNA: TGTGCCTGGAGAGGCTCTAACTATGGCTACACCTTC; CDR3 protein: CAWRGSNYGYTF
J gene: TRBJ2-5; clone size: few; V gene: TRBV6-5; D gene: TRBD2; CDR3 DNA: TGTGCCAGCAGTTACGGGACTAGCGGGAGGGTTGAGACCCAGTACTTC; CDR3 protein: CASSYGTSGRVETQYF
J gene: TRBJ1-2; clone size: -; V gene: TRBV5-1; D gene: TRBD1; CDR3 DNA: TGCGCCAGCAGCGTGGGACAGGTCAATGGCTACACCTTC; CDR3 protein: CASSVGQVNGYTF
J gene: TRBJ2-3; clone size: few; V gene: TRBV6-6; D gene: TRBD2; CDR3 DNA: TGTGCCAGCAGTTACGGAACGGGGGGGCCCACAGATACGCAGTATTTT; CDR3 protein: CASSYGTGGPTDTQYF
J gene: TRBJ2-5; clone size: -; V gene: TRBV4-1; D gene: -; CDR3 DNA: TGCGCCAGCAGCAGGGACCCTCCAGTAGAGACCCAGTACTTC; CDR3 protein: CASSRDPPVETQYF
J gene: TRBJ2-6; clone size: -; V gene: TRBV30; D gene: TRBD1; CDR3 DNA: TGTGCCTGGACAGGACAGGTTATCTCTGGGGCCAACGTCCTGACTTTC; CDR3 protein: CAWTGQVISGANVLTF
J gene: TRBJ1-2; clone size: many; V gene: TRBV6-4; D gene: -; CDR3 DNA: TGTGCCAGCAGTGCACAGGGCTATGGCTACACCTTC; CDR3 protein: CASSAQGYGYTF
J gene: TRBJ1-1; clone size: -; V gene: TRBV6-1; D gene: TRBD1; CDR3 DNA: TGTGCCAGCAGTGCATTAGACAGGGACGCTGAAGCTTTCTTT; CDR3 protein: CASSALDRDAEAFF
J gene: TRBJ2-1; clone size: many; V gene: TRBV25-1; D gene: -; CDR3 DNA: TGTGCCAGCAGTGGATCCTGGGGCGATGAGCAGTTCTTC; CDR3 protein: CASSGSWGDEQFF
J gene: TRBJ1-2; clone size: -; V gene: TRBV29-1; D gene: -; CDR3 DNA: TGCAGCGTCGGATTGATCGAAAGAACGGGCTACACCTTC; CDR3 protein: CSVGLIERTGYTF
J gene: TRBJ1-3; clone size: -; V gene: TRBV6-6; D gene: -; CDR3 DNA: TGTGCCAGCACACAGGGCTCTGGAAACACCATATATTTT; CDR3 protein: CASTQGSGNTIYF
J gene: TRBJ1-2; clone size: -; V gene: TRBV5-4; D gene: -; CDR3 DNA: TGTGCCAGCAGCTCGGAGGGGATTAGGTATGGCTACACCTTC; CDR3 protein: CASSSEGIRYGYTF
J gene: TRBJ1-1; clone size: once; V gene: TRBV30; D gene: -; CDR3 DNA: TGTGCCTGGAGTGTAGGCCTGAACACTGAAGCTTTCTTT; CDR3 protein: CAWSVGLNTEAFF
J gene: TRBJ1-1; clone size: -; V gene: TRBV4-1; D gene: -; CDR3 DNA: TGCGCCAGCAGCCAAGTTGGTACAGCCCGCCCGGACACTGAAGCTTTCTTT; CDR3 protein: CASSQVGTARPDTEAFF
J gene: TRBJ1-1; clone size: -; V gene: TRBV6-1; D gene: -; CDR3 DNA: TGTGCAATATGGGGCATGAACACTGAAGCTTTCTTT; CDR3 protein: CAIWGMNTEAFF
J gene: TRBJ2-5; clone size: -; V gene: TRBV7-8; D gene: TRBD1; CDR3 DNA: TGTGCCAGCAGCTCTATCCGGGACAGGGGACAGACCCAGTACTTC; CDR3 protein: CASSSIRDRGQTQYF
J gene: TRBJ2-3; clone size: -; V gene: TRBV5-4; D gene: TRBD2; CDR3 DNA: TGTGCCAGCAGCCCGGGACTAGCGGGGGGGACAGATACGCAGTATTTT; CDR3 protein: CASSPGLAGGTDTQYF
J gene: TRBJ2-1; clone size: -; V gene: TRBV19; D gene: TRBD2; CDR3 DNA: TGTGCCAGTAGTATCTGGGGACTAGAGGGCAATGAGCAGTTCTTC; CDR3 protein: CASSIWGLEGNEQFF
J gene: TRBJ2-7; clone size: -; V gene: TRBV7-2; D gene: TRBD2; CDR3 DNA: TGTGCCAGCAGCTTAGGACTAGCGTCCGGTTACGAGCAGTACTTC; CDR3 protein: CASSLGLASGYEQYF
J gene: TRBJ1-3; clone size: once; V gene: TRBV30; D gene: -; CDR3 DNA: TGTGCCTGGAGCTACGACCGGTACACCATATATTTT; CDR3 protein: CAWSYDRYTIYF
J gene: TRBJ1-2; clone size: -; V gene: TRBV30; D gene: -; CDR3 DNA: TGTGCCTGGAGTGCCAACGTAGATGGCTACACCTTC; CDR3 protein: CAWSANVDGYTF
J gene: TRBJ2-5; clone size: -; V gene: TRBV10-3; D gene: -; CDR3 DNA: TGTGCCATCAGTGCGGCCGGGCCAGAGACCCAGTACTTC; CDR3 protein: CAISAAGPETQYF
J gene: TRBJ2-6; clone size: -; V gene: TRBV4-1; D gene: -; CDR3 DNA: TGCGCCAGCAGGTCCCTTTTTTCTGGGGCCAACGTCCTGACTTTC; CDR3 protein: CASRSLFSGANVLTF
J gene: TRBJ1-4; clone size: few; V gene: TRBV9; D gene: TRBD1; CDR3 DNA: TGTGCCAGCAGCGAGGAGACAGGGGGTTTTGAAAAACTGTTTTTT; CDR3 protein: CASSEETGGFEKLFF
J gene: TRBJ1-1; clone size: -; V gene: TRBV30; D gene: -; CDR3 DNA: TGTGCCTGGAGTCGGATGAACACTGAAGCTTTCTTT; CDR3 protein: CAWSRMNTEAFF
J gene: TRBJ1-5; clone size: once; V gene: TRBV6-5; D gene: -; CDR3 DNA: TGTGCCAGCAGCCAGACAGTGTTCAATCAGCCCCAGCATTTT; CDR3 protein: CASSQTVFNQPQHF
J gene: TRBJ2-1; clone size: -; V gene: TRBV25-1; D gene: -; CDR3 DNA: TGTGCCAGCAGTGGACCTGAAGACCCAGGCAATGAGCAGTTCTTC; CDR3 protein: CASSGPEDPGNEQFF
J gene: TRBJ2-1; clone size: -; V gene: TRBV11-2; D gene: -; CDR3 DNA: TGTGCCAGCAGCTACAGGGCTAAGGGGTCCTCCTACAATGAGCAGTTCTTC; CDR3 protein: CASSYRAKGSSYNEQFF
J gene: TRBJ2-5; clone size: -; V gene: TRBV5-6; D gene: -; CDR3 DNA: TGTGCCAGCAGCTCAAGCGGGGAGACCCAGTACTTC; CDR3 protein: CASSSSGETQYF
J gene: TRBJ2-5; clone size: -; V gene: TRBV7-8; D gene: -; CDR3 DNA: TGTGCCAGCAGCTTTTGGGGGACCCAGTACTTC; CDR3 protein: CASSFWGTQYF
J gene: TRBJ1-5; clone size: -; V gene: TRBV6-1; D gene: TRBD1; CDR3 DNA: TGTGCCAGTAGGACAGGCAATCAGACGCCCCAGCATTTT; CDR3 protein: CASRTGNQTPQHF
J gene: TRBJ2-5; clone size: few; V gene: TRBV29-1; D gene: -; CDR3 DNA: TGCAGCGTTGGAGGGACTCAAGAGACCCAGTACTTC; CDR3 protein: CSVGGTQETQYF
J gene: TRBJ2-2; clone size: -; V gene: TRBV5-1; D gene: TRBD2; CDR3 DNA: TGCGCCAGCAGCTTTAGCGGGAGAAAGAACACCGGGGAGCTGTTTTTT; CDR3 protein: CASSFSGRKNTGELFF
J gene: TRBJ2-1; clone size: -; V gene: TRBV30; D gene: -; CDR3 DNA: TGTGCCTGGAGTGTACCCCTTTTCAGTGAGCAGTTCTTC; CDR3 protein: CAWSVPLFSEQFF
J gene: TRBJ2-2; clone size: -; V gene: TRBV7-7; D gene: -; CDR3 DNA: TGTGCCAGCAGCTTAGACAGGGACTTCGGGGAGCTGTTTTTT; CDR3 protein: CASSLDRDFGELFF
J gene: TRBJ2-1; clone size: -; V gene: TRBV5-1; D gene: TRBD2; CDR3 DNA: TGCGCCAGCAGCTTGGTTAGCGGGAGTAGCTACAATGAGCAGTTCTTC; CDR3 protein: CASSLVSGSSYNEQFF
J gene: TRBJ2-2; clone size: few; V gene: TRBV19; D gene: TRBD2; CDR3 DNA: TGTGCCAGTAGTAGGACTAGCGGATACACCGGGGAGCTGTTTTTT; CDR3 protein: CASSRTSGYTGELFF
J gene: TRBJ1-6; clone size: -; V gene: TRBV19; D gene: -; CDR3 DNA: TGTGCCAGTATGCCAGCCACAAACTGGAATTCACCCCTCCACTTT; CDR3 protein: CASMPATNWNSPLHF
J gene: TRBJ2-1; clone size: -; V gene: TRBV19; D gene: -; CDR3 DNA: TGTGCCAGTAGGCCGGACGCTAACTCCTACAATGAGCAGTTCTTC; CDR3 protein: CASRPDANSYNEQFF
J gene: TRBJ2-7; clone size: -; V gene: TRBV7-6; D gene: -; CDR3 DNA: TGTGCCAGCAGCTCATGGCGGGGAACCTACGAGCAGTACTTC; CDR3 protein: CASSSWRGTYEQYF
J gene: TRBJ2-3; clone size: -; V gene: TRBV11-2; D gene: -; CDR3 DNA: TGTGCCAGCAGCTTATCTCCGGAGGATACGCAGTATTTT; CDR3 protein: CASSLSPEDTQYF
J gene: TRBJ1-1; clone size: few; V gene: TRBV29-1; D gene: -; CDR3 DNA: TGCAGCGTTGAGACCGGAGCACTTGAAGCTTTCTTT; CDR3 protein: CSVETGALEAFF